A selection of T cell receptor beta chains follows, all from one sample in a study of T cell repertoires in cytomegalovirus infection. TCRdb processed the reads anew with MiXCR; each CDR3 protein has one entry. The sample has roughly 150,000 distinct CDR3 sequences, 23% seen once; the top ten hold about a tenth. Sequences were obtained from PBMCs. These receptors were obtained from a human donor in good health (CMV status not recorded). Some clones in this sample may be carry-over from other donors' samples. Each CDR3 is given with its conserved first and last residue.

J gene | V gene | CDR3 protein
TRBJ2-1 | TRBV6-5 | CASKAGVGGNEQFF
TRBJ2-3 | TRBV7-2 | CASRQESGTADTQYF
TRBJ1-2 | TRBV9 | CASSAVEVGVGGYTF
TRBJ1-4 | TRBV28 | CASSLTRSFGAEKLFF
TRBJ2-7 | TRBV11-1 | CASSLEVVGQGSEQYF
TRBJ1-5 | TRBV6-5 | CASSDSIQPQHF
TRBJ1-1 | TRBV12-3/TRBV12-4 | CASSQTGRPTEAFF
TRBJ1-4 | TRBV7-6 | CASSLGALGTNEKLFF
TRBJ2-5 | TRBV28 | CASSLVGAQETQYF
TRBJ1-1 | TRBV7-2 | CASSPPLGRVIGTEAFF
TRBJ1-2 | TRBV29-1 | CSVEAEQGDYGYTF
TRBJ1-6 | TRBV5-4 | CASSLRVSEGASGPLHF
TRBJ2-1 | TRBV12-3/TRBV12-4 | CASSLSGQTHNEQFF
TRBJ2-7 | TRBV5-1 | CASSSGTGGGEQYF
TRBJ2-5 | TRBV6-1 | CASRTLGGRQETQYF
TRBJ2-6 | TRBV12-3/TRBV12-4 | CASSSVINSGANVLTF
TRBJ2-4 | TRBV7-2 | CASSPGRRNIQYF